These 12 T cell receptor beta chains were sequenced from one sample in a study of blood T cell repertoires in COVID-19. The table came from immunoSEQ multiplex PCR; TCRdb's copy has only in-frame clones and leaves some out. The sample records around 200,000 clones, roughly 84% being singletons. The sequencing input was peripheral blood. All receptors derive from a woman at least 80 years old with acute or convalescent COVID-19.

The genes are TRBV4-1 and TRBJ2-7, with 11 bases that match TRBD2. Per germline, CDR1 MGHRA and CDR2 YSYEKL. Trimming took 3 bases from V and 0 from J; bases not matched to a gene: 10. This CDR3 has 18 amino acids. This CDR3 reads CASSQILLTSGNSYEQYF. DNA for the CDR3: TGCGCCAGCAGCCAGATTTTACTGACTAGCGGGAACTCCTACGAGCAGTACTTC.

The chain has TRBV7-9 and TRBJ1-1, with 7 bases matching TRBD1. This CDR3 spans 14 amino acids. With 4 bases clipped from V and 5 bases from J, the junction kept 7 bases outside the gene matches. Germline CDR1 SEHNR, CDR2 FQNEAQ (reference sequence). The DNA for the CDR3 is TGTGCCAGCAGCTACACCAGGGGGGCGACTGAAGCTTTCTTT. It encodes CASSYTRGATEAFF.

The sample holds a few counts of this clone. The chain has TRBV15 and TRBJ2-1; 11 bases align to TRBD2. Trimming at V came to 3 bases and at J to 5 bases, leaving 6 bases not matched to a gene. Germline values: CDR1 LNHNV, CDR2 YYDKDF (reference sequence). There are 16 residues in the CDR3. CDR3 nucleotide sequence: TGTGCCACCAGCAGGCGTAGCGGGAGGGATCACAATGAGCAGTTCTTC. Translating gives CATSRRSGRDHNEQFF.

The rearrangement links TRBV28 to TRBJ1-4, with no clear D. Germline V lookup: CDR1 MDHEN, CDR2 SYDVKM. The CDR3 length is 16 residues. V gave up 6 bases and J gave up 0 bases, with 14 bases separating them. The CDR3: CASRASLSATNEKLFF. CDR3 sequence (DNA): TGTGCCAGCAGGGCCTCCTTATCAGCAACTAATGAAAAACTGTTTTTT.

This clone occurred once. The CDR3 region is CASSPGASGKSYDEQFF. CDR3 nucleotides: TGTGCCAGCAGTCCCGGGGCGAGCGGGAAGAGTTACGATGAGCAGTTCTTC. The chain has TRBV6-2 or TRBV6-3 and TRBJ2-1; 7 bases are a match to TRBD2. Per germline, CDR1 MNHEY and CDR2 SVGEGT. The CDR3 length is 17 residues. Trimming cost V 5 bases and J 8 bases; bases outside gene matches: 18.

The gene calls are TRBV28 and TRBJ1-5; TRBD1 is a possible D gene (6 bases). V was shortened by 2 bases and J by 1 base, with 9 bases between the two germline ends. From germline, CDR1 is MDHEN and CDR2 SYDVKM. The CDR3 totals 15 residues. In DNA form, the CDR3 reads TGTGCCAGCAGTTTAGGCCAGGGGAGCAATCAGCCCCAGCATTTT. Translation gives CASSLGQGSNQPQHF.

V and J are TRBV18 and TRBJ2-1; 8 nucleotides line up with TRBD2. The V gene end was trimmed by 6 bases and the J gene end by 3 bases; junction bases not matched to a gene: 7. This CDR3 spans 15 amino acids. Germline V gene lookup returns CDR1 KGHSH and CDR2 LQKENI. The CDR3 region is CASSPPGRVYNEQFF. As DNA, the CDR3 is TGTGCCAGCTCCCCCCCCGGGAGGGTCTACAATGAGCAGTTCTTC.

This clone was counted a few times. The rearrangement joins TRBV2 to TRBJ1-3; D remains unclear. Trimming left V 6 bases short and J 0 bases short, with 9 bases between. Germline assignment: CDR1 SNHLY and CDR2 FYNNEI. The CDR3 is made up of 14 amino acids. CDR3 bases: TGTGCCAGCAGGACGGGAGACTCTGGAAACACCATATATTTT. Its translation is CASRTGDSGNTIYF.

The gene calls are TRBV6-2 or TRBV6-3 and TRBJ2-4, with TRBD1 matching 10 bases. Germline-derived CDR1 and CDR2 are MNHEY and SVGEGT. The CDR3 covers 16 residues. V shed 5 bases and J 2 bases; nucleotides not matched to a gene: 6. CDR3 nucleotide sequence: TGTGCCAGCAGTCAAGGACAGGGGGGCCCCAAAAACATTCAGTACTTC. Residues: CASSQGQGGPKNIQYF.

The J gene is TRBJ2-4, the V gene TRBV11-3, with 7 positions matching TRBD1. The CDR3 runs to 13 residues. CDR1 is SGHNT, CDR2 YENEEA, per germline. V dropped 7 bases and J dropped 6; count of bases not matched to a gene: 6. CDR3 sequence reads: CASNDRVGNIQYF. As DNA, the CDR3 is TGTGCCAGCAATGACAGGGTCGGAAACATTCAGTACTTC.

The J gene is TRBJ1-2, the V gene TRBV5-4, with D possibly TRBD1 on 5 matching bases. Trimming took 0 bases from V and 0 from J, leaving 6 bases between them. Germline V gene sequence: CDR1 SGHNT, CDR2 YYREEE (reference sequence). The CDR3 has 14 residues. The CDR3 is CASSLDRTNYGYTF. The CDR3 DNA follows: TGTGCCAGCAGCTTGGACAGGACTAACTATGGCTACACCTTC.

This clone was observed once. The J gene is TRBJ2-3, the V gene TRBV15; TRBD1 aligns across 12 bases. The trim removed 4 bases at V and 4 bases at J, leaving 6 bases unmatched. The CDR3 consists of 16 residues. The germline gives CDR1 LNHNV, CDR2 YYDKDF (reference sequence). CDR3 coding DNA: TGTGCCACCAGCACCGCCGGGACAGGGGGCCCAGATACGCAGTATTTT. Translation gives CATSTAGTGGPDTQYF.